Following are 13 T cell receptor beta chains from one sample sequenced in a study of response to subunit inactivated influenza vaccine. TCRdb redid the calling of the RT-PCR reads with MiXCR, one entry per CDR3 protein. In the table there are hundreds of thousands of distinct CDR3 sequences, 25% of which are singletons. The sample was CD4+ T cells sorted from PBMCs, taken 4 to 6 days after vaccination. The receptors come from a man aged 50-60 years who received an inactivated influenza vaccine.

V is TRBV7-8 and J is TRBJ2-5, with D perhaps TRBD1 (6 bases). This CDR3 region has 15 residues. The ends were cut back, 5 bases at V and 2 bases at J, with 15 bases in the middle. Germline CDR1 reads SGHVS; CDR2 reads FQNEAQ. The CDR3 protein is CASSPGQNFQETQYF. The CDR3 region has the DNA TGTGCCAGCAGCCCAGGACAGAACTTTCAAGAGACCCAGTACTTC.

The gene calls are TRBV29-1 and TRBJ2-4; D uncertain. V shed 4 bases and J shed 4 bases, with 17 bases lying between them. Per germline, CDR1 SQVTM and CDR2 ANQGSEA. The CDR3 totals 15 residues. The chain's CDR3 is CSVGNRNLGKNIQYF. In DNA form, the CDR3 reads TGCAGCGTTGGGAACAGAAACCTAGGGAAAAACATTCAGTACTTC.

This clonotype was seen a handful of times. Here the CDR3 reads CSARPHRDRASYEQYF. CDR3 coding DNA: TGCAGTGCTAGGCCACACCGGGACAGAGCTTCCTACGAGCAGTACTTC. This chain joins TRBV20-1 and TRBJ2-7, with TRBD1 identical over 7 bases. V lost 3 bases to trimming and J lost 1 base; unmatched junction nucleotides: 12. Germline-derived CDR1 and CDR2 are DFQATT and SNEGSKA (reference sequence). The CDR3 spans 16 residues.

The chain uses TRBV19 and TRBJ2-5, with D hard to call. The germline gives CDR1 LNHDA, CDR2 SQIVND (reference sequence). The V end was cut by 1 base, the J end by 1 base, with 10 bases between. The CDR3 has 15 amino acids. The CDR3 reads CASSIGAIRQETQYF. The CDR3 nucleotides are TGTGCCAGTAGTATAGGGGCCATCCGCCAAGAGACCCAGTACTTC.

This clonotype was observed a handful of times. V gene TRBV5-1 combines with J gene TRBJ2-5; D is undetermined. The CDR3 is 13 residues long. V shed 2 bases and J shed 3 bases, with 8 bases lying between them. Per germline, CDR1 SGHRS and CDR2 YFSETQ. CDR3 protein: CASSLRSEETQYF. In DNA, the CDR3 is TGCGCCAGCAGCTTACGATCAGAAGAGACCCAGTACTTC.

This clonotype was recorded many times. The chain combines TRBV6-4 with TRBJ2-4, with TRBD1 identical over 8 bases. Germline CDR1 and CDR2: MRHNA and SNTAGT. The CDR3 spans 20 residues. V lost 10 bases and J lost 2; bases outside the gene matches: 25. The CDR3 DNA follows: TGTGCCAACCCACCCTCGAGTTCGACAGGGGAGAAATGTCCCAAAAACATTCAGTACTTC. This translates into CANPPSSSTGEKCPKNIQYF.

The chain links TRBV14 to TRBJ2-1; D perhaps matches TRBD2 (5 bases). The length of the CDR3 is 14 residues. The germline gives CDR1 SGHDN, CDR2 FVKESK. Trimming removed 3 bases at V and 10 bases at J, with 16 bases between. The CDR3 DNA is TGTGCCAGCAGCCAGGATAGCGTCCGAGTCGAGCAGTTCTTC. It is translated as CASSQDSVRVEQFF.

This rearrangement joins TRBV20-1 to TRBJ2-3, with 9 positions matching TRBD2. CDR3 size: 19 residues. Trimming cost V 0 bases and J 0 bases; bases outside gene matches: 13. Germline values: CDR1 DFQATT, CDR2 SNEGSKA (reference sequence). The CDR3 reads CSARDPQGLAGPSTDTQYF. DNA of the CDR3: TGCAGTGCTAGAGATCCTCAAGGCCTAGCGGGACCTAGCACAGATACGCAGTATTTT.

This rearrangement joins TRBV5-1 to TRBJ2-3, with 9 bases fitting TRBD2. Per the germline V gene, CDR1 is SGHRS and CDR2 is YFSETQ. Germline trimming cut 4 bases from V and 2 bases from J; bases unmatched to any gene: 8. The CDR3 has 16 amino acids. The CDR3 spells CASSREAGGPTDTQYF. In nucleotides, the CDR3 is TGCGCCAGCAGCCGGGAGGCGGGAGGGCCCACAGATACGCAGTATTTT. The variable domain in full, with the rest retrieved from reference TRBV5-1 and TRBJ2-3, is KAGVTQTPRYLIKTRGQQVTLSCSPISGHRSVSWYQQTPGQGLQFLFEYFSETQRNKGNFPGRFSGRQFSNSRSEMNVSTLELGDSALYLCASSREAGGPTDTQYFGPGTRLTVL.

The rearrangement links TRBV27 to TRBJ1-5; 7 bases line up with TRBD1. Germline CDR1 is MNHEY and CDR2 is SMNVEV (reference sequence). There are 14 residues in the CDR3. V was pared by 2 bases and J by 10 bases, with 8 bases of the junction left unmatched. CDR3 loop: CASSLGGGFHPQHF. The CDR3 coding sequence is TGTGCCAGCAGTTTAGGAGGGGGCTTTCACCCCCAGCATTTT.

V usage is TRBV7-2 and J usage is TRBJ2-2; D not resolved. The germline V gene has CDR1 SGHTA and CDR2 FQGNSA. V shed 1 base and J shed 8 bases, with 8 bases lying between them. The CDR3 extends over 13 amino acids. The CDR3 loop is CASSLGVSGELFF. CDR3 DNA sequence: TGTGCCAGCAGCTTAGGGGTATCTGGGGAGCTGTTTTTT.

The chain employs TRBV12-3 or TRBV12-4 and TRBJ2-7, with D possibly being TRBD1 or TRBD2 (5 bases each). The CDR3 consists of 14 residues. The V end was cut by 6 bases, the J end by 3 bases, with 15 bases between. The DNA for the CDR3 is TGTGCCAGCAGCCACTCCGGGACCCACTACGAGCAGTACTTC. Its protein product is CASSHSGTHYEQYF.

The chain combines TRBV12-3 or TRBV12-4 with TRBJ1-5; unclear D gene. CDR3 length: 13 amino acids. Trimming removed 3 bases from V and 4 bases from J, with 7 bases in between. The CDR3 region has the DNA TGTGCCAGCAGTTTGGACCAAAATCAGCCCCAGCATTTT. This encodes CASSLDQNQPQHF.